The TCR beta chain under discussion was sequenced for a study of blood T cell repertoires in COVID-19. At the level of the study: PBMCs, B-cell-depleted T cells, or T cells were the source of the cDNA or gDNA that made up the material.

Repertoires were generated with immunoSEQ multiplex PCR, while TCRdb's copy carries only in-frame clones and drops some. The sample consists of 150,000 to 200,000 clones, 84% of them appearing once. CDR3 length: 11 residues. V shed 1 base and J shed 7 bases, with 7 bases lying between them. CDR1 is DFQATT and CDR2 is SNEGSKA in the germline V gene (reference sequence). The TCR originated in a woman older than 75 with acute or convalescent COVID-19. The J gene is TRBJ1-2, the V gene TRBV20-1; D possibly corresponds to TRBD1 (5 bases). Material: peripheral blood. The CDR3 region is CSARAGFGYTF. For the CDR3, the DNA is TGCAGTGCTAGAGCAGGGTTTGGCTACACCTTC.